This entry concerns a single T cell receptor beta chain. Per the original methods: Nucleated cell counts were estimated from reference gene primer amplification. Only in-frame clones appear in the TCRdb table, and some are missing; sequencing was by immunoSEQ multiplex PCR. From that table come the V and J calls and clone size; the DNA was used to work out D and trimming. The table lists roughly 220,000 clones, 85% to 90% of them singletons. V lost 3 bases to trimming and J lost 5 bases; unmatched junction nucleotides: 12. CDR3 length: 16 residues. Germline loops: CDR1 LGHNT, CDR2 FRNRAP. The data originate from a study of blood T cell repertoires in COVID-19.

The sample comprised PBMCs or T cells enriched from blood (not recorded which). This sequence originates from a woman aged 45-65 years with acute COVID-19. The rearrangement joins TRBV12-5 to TRBJ2-5, with 7 bases matching TRBD2. DNA of the CDR3: TGTGCTAGTGGTTTATATCAGGCGGGAGTCCCGGAGACCCAGTACTTC. Translated: CASGLYQAGVPETQYF. The full variable domain, rest sourced from reference TRBV12-5 and TRBJ2-5, is DARVTQTPRHKVTEMGQEVTMRCQPILGHNTVFWYRQTMMQGLELLAYFRNRAPLDDSGMPKDRFSAEMPDATLATLKIQPSEPRDSAVYFCASGLYQAGVPETQYFGPGTRLLVL.